Listed below are T cell receptor beta chains from one sample, sequenced in a study of T cell repertoires in cytomegalovirus infection. TCRdb reanalysed the reads using MiXCR and keeps one entry per CDR3 protein. This sample carries about 250,000 distinct CDR3 sequences, around 12% of them seen once, and the ten largest clones take approximately 1.6%. Sequenced material: PBMCs. The source of these receptors is a human donor in good health (CMV status not recorded). Some clones in this sample may be carry-over from other donors' samples. The CDR3 runs from the conserved cysteine through the conserved F or W. D genes are given only for firm matches. Size values are once, few and many counts, or a class for expanded clones, and some rows have none.

CASSWGRANTEAFF	TGTGCCAGCAGCTGGGGACGGGCGAACACTGAAGCTTTCTTT	many	-	TRBJ1-1	TRBV11-1
CASSPGTGMYGYTF	TGTGCCAGCAGCCCCGGGACAGGGATGTATGGCTACACCTTC	few	TRBD1	TRBJ1-2	TRBV7-3
CASSYKGGDQPQHF	TGTGCCAGCAGCTATAAAGGGGGAGATCAGCCCCAGCATTTT	many	-	TRBJ1-5	TRBV7-2
CASSFQGRGYTGELFF	TGTGCCAGCAGTTTTCAGGGTAGGGGGTACACCGGGGAGCTGTTTTTT	few	-	TRBJ2-2	TRBV28
CASSLSPTGTTEAFF	TGTGCCAGCAGTTTATCCCCCACCGGGACCACTGAAGCTTTCTTT	-	-	TRBJ1-1	TRBV27
CSVVRSDTQYF	TGCAGCGTTGTCAGGTCAGATACGCAGTATTTT	few	-	TRBJ2-3	TRBV29-1
CASSRANGRYEQYF	TGTGCCAGCAGTCGCGCAAACGGACGATACGAGCAGTACTTC	many	-	TRBJ2-7	TRBV14
CATGGTANTGELFF	TGTGCCACTGGGGGGACGGCGAACACCGGGGAGCTGTTTTTT	many	-	TRBJ2-2	TRBV7-8
CASSPTGETQYF	TGTGCCAGCAGCCCAACGGGAGAGACCCAGTACTTC	many	-	TRBJ2-5	TRBV7-8
CASSRNQGPEPQHF	TGTGCCAGCAGCCGGAACCAGGGGCCTGAGCCCCAGCATTTT	many	-	TRBJ1-5	TRBV7-2
CSATTAKPPYEQYF	TGCAGTGCTACGACGGCCAAACCCCCCTACGAGCAGTACTTC	-	-	TRBJ2-7	TRBV20-1
CASSPGLAGPSTDTQYF	TGTGCCAGCAGCCCCGGACTAGCGGGACCTAGCACAGATACGCAGTATTTT	-	TRBD2	TRBJ2-3	TRBV7-3
CASRSRVEGTEAFF	TGTGCCAGTAGGTCGCGGGTGGAGGGCACTGAAGCTTTCTTT	many	-	TRBJ1-1	TRBV19
CASNDRSNQPQHF	TGTGCCAGTAATGACAGAAGCAATCAGCCCCAGCATTTT	-	-	TRBJ1-5	TRBV19
CASSEQGDSPLHF	TGTGCCAGCAGTGAACAGGGCGATTCACCCCTCCACTTT	few	-	TRBJ1-6	TRBV6-4
CASSYPTGAEQYF	TGTGCCAGCAGTTACCCCACGGGGGCCGAGCAGTACTTC	few	-	TRBJ2-7	TRBV6-5
CSADTTGGGYGYTF	TGCAGTGCTGATACCACAGGGGGAGGCTATGGCTACACCTTC	few	TRBD1	TRBJ1-2	TRBV20-1
CASRPAGNEQFF	TGTGCCAGCAGGCCCGCGGGCAATGAGCAGTTCTTC	many	-	TRBJ2-1	TRBV7-2
CASSSSGSYQPQHF	TGTGCTAGTTCCTCTTCAGGTTCTTATCAGCCCCAGCATTTT	many	-	TRBJ1-5	TRBV12-5
CASGLGPVESGEQYF	TGTGCTAGTGGTTTGGGTCCCGTTGAAAGCGGCGAGCAGTACTTC	-	-	TRBJ2-7	TRBV12-5
CSARDWTGGYTF	TGCAGTGCTAGAGATTGGACAGGCGGCTACACCTTC	-	TRBD1	TRBJ1-2	TRBV20-1